The 9 T cell receptor beta chains presented below share a single source sample, sequenced in a study of esophageal squamous cell carcinoma under preoperative chemotherapy. Each CDR3 protein gets one entry after TCRdb re-called the PCR reads with MiXCR. The sample yields about 15,000 distinct CDR3 sequences, approximately 48% seen once. Specified time point: before preoperative PTX-NDP chemotherapy. The specimen was taken from a patient given preoperative chemotherapy. The receptors here all came from a human donor with esophageal squamous cell carcinoma. The donor label of this sample is uncertain.

The V call is TRBV7-8, the J call TRBJ2-3, with 13 bases lining up with TRBD2. J gave up 2 bases and V 5 bases, and 4 bases lay outside the gene matches. CDR3 size: 16 residues. Per the germline V gene, CDR1 is SGHVS and CDR2 is FQNEAQ. The CDR3 coding sequence is TGTGCCAGCAGCCCACTAGCGGGGGGGACCACAGATACGCAGTATTTT. It is translated as CASSPLAGGTTDTQYF.

This clonotype occurred once. This may be a read error, as it is one base from a much larger clone. The chain combines TRBV7-8 with TRBJ2-7, with 9 bases matching TRBD2. With V trimmed by 2 bases and J by 3 bases, 5 bases remained unmatched. The CDR3 runs 15 residues. Germline assignment: CDR1 SGHVS and CDR2 FQNEAQ. CDR3 protein: CASSLISGSYYEQYF. The DNA for the CDR3 is TGTGCCAGCAGCTTAATTAGCGGGAGCTACTACGAGCAGTACTTC.

This chain connects TRBV6-2 or TRBV6-3 to TRBJ2-1, with TRBD2 as a possible D gene (7 bases). Trimming removed 8 bases from V and 6 bases from J, with 17 bases in between. CDR3 length equals 14 residues. The germline V gene has CDR1 MNHEY and CDR2 SVGEGT. CDR3 region: CASVLWEGGNEQFF. The CDR3 nucleotides read TGTGCCAGCGTTTTGTGGGAGGGGGGCAATGAGCAGTTCTTC.

Comment on this clonotype: The CDR3 does not end in the conserved phenylalanine or tryptophan, so this is likely a read error. No DNA is shown, since the ends of the CDR3 on it are uncertain; the CDR3 is the one TCRdb lists. The genes are TRBV6-5 and TRBJ2-5; the listed D gene, TRBD1, was not tested against the DNA. From its first to its last residue, the CDR3 has 17 amino acids. Germline V gene data show CDR1 as MNHEY and CDR2 as SVGAGI. The CDR3 reads CASSYSRGGAGQTTQHS.

V and J are TRBV6-1 and TRBJ2-3, with 12 bases lining up with TRBD2. V lost 3 bases, J lost 7 bases, and 2 bases stayed unmatched. Germline-derived CDR1 and CDR2 are MNHNS and SASEGT. This CDR3 spans 14 amino acids. CDR3 coding DNA: TGTGCCAGCAGTGAGACTAGCGGGAGTCATACGCAGTATTTT. As protein: CASSETSGSHTQYF.

The chain has TRBV7-3 and TRBJ2-3, with a tentative D call TRBD2 (5 bases). Germline V gene lookup returns CDR1 SGHTA and CDR2 FQGTGA. V was cut by 3 bases and J by 5 bases, with 12 bases left in between. CDR3 length: 14 amino acids. The CDR3 DNA reads TGTGCCAGCAGCTTGGGAATTGGAGGAGATACGCAGTATTTT. As protein: CASSLGIGGDTQYF.

In this sample, this clonotype turned up many times. The chain links TRBV7-8 to TRBJ2-7; D gene unclear. CDR1 and CDR2 from the germline V gene are SGHVS and FQNEAQ. The CDR3 runs 14 residues. V shed 1 base and J shed 1 base, with 8 bases lying between them. CDR3 in amino acids: CASSLEIESYEQYF. The CDR3, as DNA: TGTGCCAGCAGCTTAGAGATTGAGTCCTACGAGCAGTACTTC.

The chain combines TRBV7-9 with TRBJ2-1; D is unclear. This CDR3 has 13 amino acids. The germline gives CDR1 SEHNR, CDR2 FQNEAQ (reference sequence). V dropped 6 bases and J dropped 5 bases, with 11 bases sitting between them. CDR3 nucleotide sequence: TGTGCCAGCAGGGAGCAATTTCACAATGAGCAGTTCTTC. Its protein product is CASREQFHNEQFF.

This clonotype is deemed medium-sized (0.01 to 0.1%). The chain joins TRBV6-6 to TRBJ2-1; D remains unclear. V lost 1 base to trimming and J lost 0 bases, with 10 bases between them. This CDR3 has 16 amino acids. Germline V CDR1 and CDR2: MNHNY, SVGAGI (reference sequence). For the CDR3, the DNA is TGTGCCAGCAGTTACTATGGGGTCAGCTCCTACAATGAGCAGTTCTTC. Translated: CASSYYGVSSYNEQFF.